The source of this T cell receptor (beta chain) is a study of shared clonotypes between healthy human individuals. In the study overall: CD8 memory received one plate per donor, CD8 naive two, CD4 memory three and CD4 naive three.

From CD4+ cells came CD45RA+ naive and CD45RA-negative memory subsets. There are 12 residues in the CDR3. The junction had 5 bases not matched to a gene; V was cut back by 7 bases and J by 4 bases. Germline V gives CDR1 SQVTM, CDR2 ANQGSEA. Replicate sorted-subset PCRs were loaded with around 0.2 ug DNA, tens of thousands of T cell genomes. Profiling relied on immunoSEQ multiplex PCR, and the TCRdb table lists in-frame clones only, not all of them. There are approximately 1,000,000 clones in the sample; approximately 80% occur only once, and over 0.8% lies in the top ten. Sequenced input: memory CD4+ T cells from PBMCs. The subset denotes: CD45RA-negative fraction. The TCR sequence derives from a man between 18 and 29 years old in good health. Some clones in this sample may be carry-over from other donors' samples. The chain uses TRBV29-1 and TRBJ2-3, with TRBD1 matching 7 bases. CDR3 protein: CSASQGSDTQYF. CDR3 bases: TGCAGCGCCTCACAGGGGTCAGATACGCAGTATTTT.